The 10 T cell receptor beta chains given below trace back to one sample, sequenced in a study of post-analysis software for immune sequencing data. Study-wide results and limits: Patients showed TRBV5-6, TRBV5-1 and TRBV20-1 among five TRBV segments more frequent than in controls.

No antigen has been identified for these receptors. Unique molecular identifiers featured in each of the TCR beta cDNA libraries. Each CDR3 protein is one row after TCRdb ran MiXCR on the PCR reads. The sample lists about 680,000 distinct CDR3 sequences; roughly three fifths were seen once. The sequencing input was blood. The receptors here all came from a girl aged 2 to 9 with multiple sclerosis.

In the case of this clonotype: At one end, the junction sequence differs from germline, possibly due to a read error. CDR3 sequence: CASGLTGASTDTQYF. Here the CDR3 DNA reads TGTGCTAGTGGTTTGACGGGAGCTAGCACAGATACACAGTATTTT. The chain is built from TRBV12-5 and TRBJ2-3; possible D gene TRBD2, 6 bases. Germline V gives CDR1 LGHNT, CDR2 FRNRAP. This CDR3 is 15 amino acids long.

The chain is built from TRBV4-2 and TRBJ2-5; TRBD2 aligns across 10 bases. V lost 0 bases and J lost 2; bases outside the gene matches: 6. CDR3 length: 17 residues. Germline V gene sequence: CDR1 LGHNA, CDR2 YNFKEQ. CDR3 coding DNA: TGTGCCAGCAGCCAAGAGGCTAGCGGGAGAGGTCAAGAGACCCAGTACTTC. Translating gives CASSQEASGRGQETQYF.

The J gene is TRBJ2-1, the V gene TRBV5-1, with D maybe TRBD2 (6 bases). Germline values: CDR1 SGHRS, CDR2 YFSETQ. This CDR3 contains 15 residues. V lost 3 bases to trimming and J lost 3 bases, with 13 bases between them. The DNA for the CDR3 is TGCGCCAGCAGCTCGGGACTCTCTTTCTACAATGAGCAGTTCTTC. It yields the protein CASSSGLSFYNEQFF.

This clonotype was recorded only once. V and J are TRBV20-1 and TRBJ1-5; TRBD1 matches 10 bases. The CDR3 has 14 residues. V shed 5 bases and J 6 bases; nucleotides not matched to a gene: 7. Germline CDR1 and CDR2: DFQATT and SNEGSKA (reference sequence). The CDR3 loop reads CSAGAGTGAQPQHF. CDR3 bases: TGCAGTGCTGGAGCCGGGACAGGGGCTCAGCCCCAGCATTTT.

Only one count was recorded for this clonotype. The genes are TRBV2 and TRBJ1-2; D gene ambiguous. This CDR3 region has 15 residues. Germline loops: CDR1 SNHLY, CDR2 FYNNEI. Trimming removed 4 bases at V and 4 bases at J, with 16 bases between. Written as DNA, the CDR3 is TGTGCCAGCAGTGGACCCTCGTCGGGTCCCTATGGCTACACCTTC. Its translation: CASSGPSSGPYGYTF.

This clonotype was counted between two and nine times. This chain connects TRBV30 to TRBJ1-1, with D uncertain. CDR3 size: 13 residues. CDR1 is GTSNPN and CDR2 is SVGIG in the germline V gene (reference sequence). Trimming stripped 4 bases from V and 11 bases from J, with 20 bases between. For the CDR3, the DNA is TGTGCCTGGAAAAGAGGCAGCGGCCCGCAGGCTTTCTTT. Its protein product is CAWKRGSGPQAFF.

This clonotype was seen only a few times. CDR3 residues: CASSLNKGIGELFF. The CDR3 nucleotides are TGCGCCAGCAGCTTGAATAAAGGGATCGGGGAGCTGTTTTTT. The J gene is TRBJ2-2, the V gene TRBV5-1, with D uncertain. The CDR3 extends over 14 amino acids. Trimming stripped 1 base from V and 7 bases from J, with 11 bases between. The V gene's germline CDR1 is SGHRS and CDR2 YFSETQ.

The chain combines TRBV15 with TRBJ2-7; TRBD1 aligns across 9 bases. The CDR3 has 15 amino acids. CDR1 LNHNV and CDR2 YYDKDF come from the germline V gene (reference sequence). Unmatched junction bases numbered 6, after V lost 4 bases and J lost 2 bases. The CDR3 protein is CATSTRTGATYEQYF. The CDR3 DNA reads as TGTGCCACCAGCACCCGGACAGGGGCAACCTACGAGCAGTACTTC.

V is TRBV13 and J is TRBJ1-2; D unclear. The germline V gene encodes CDR1 PRHDT and CDR2 FYEKMQ (reference sequence). V was pared by 5 bases and J by 5 bases, with 27 bases between. The CDR3 extends over 18 amino acids. The CDR3 DNA is TGTGCCAGCAGCCCTCGGACGGTACTAGCGATTGAGGATTATGGCTACACCTTC. Its protein is CASSPRTVLAIEDYGYTF.

The table lists this clonotype with a few counts. The genes are TRBV20-1 and TRBJ2-7; D is possibly TRBD1 (6 bases). Germline lookup yields CDR1 DFQATT and CDR2 SNEGSKA (reference sequence). The ends were cut back, 3 bases at V and 3 bases at J, with 12 bases in the middle. This CDR3 is 13 amino acids long. The CDR3, as DNA: TGCAGTGCTAGCGCAGGGGCGTTCTACGAGCAGTACTTC. Translated: CSASAGAFYEQYF.